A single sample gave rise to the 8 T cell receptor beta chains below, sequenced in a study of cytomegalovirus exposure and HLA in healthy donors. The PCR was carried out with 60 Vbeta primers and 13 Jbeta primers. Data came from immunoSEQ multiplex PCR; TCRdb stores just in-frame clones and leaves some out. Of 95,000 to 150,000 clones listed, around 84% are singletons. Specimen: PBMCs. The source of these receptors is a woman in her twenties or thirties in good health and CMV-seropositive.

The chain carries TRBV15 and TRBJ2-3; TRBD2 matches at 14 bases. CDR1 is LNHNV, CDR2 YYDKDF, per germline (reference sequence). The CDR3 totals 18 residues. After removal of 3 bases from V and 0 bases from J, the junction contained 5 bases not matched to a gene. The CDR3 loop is CATSRKGTSGGSTDTQYF. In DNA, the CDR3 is TGTGCCACCAGCAGGAAGGGGACTAGCGGGGGAAGCACAGATACGCAGTATTTT.

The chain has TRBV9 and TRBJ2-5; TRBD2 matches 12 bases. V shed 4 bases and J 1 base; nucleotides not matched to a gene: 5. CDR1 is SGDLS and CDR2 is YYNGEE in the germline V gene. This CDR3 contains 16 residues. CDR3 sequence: CASSPTLAGGQETQYF. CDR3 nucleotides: TGTGCCAGCAGCCCCACACTAGCGGGGGGCCAAGAGACCCAGTACTTC.

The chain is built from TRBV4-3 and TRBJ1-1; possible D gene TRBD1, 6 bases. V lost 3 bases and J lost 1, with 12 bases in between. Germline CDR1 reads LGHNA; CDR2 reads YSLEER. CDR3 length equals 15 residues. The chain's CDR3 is CASSQDSDRNTEAFF. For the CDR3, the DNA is TGCGCCAGCAGCCAGGATTCGGACAGGAACACTGAAGCTTTCTTT.

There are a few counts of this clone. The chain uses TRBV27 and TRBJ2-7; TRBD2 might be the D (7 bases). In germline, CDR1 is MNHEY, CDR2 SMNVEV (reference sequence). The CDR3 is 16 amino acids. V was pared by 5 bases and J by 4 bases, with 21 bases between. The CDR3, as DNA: TGTGCCAGCAGTGCCACGGGGAGGGGGGCTGTGTACGAGCAGTACTTC. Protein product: CASSATGRGAVYEQYF.

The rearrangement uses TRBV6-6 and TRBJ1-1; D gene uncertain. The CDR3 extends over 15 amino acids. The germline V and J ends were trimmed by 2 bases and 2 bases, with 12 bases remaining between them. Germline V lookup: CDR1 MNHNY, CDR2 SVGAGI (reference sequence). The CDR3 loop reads CASSYSVNSNTEAFF. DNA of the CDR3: TGTGCCAGCAGTTACAGTGTTAACAGTAACACTGAAGCTTTCTTT.

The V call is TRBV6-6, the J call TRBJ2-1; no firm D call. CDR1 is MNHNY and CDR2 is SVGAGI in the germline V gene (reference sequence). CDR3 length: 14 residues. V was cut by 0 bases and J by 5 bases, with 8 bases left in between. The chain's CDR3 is CASSYSILDNEQFF. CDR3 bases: TGTGCCAGCAGTTACTCGATTCTAGACAATGAGCAGTTCTTC.

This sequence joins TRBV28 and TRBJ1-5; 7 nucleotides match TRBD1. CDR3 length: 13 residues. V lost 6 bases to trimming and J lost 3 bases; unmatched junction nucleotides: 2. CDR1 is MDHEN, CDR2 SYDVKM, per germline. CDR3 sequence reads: CASRTGTNQPQHF. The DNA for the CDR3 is TGTGCCAGCAGGACAGGGACCAATCAGCCCCAGCATTTT. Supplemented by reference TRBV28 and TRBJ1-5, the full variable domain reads DVKVTQSSRYLVKRTGEKVFLECVQDMDHENMFWYRQDPGLGLRLIYFSYDVKMKEKGDIPEGYSVSREKKERFSLILESASTNQTSMYLCASRTGTNQPQHFGDGTRLSIL.

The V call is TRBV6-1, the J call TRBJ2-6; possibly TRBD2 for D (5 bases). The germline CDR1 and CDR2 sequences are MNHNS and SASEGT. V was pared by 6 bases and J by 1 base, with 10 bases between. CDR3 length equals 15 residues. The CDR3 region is CASSGGVSGANVLTF. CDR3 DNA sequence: TGTGCCAGCAGCGGAGGCGTTTCTGGGGCCAACGTCCTGACTTTC.